This T cell receptor beta chain was identified in a study of graft-versus-host responses after intestinal transplantation. Assay used: immunoSEQ multiplex PCR; TCRdb lists only in-frame clones, some missing. The sample carries around 90,000 clones, under 95% recorded once. V dropped 2 bases and J dropped 0; count of bases not matched to a gene: 4. Germline V gene lookup returns CDR1 MGHRA and CDR2 YSYEKL. This CDR3 comprises 16 residues. Concerning this clone: The antigen is not known.

Study-wide results and limits: Graft-donor T cell macrochimerism coincided with high graft-versus-host to host-versus-graft clonal ratios in allografts. Present in recipient marrow, GvH clones included some that appeared first in ileum or blood. Circulating GvH clone levels at their peak were associated with HvG declines (early post-transplant).

The TCR was taken from a human donor who was the organ donor for an intestinal transplant. The V and J genes are TRBV4-1 and TRBJ2-3; 8 bases align to TRBD2. The input for sequencing was unstimulated CD8+ T cells sorted from spleen or lymph node cells, taken before transplant. The DNA of the CDR3 is TGCGCCAGCAGCCAACAGGCGGGAGGAAGCACAGATACGCAGTATTTT. This encodes CASSQQAGGSTDTQYF.